This entry lists 24 T cell receptor beta chains sequenced from one sample in a study of spatial heterogeneity in lung cancer. TCRdb reanalysed the 5' RACE reads using MiXCR and keeps one entry per CDR3 protein. Here the sample spans under 150,000 distinct CDR3 sequences, 12% being singletons. Time point of the sample: blood at routine non-recurrence follow-up after resection. Tumor, nontumor lung or frozen PBMC supplied whole RNA that was sequenced unsorted. The specimen comprised PBMCs, sampled at follow-up. These receptors originate from a male donor with early-stage non-small cell lung cancer.

The chain recombines TRBV12-3 or TRBV12-4 with TRBJ2-7; D may be TRBD2 (6 bases). The CDR3 extends over 12 amino acids. Trimming pared 10 bases from V and 5 bases from J, leaving 15 bases between. CDR3 amino acids: CAIGGRTNEQYF. The CDR3 coding sequence is TGTGCCATCGGGGGAAGGACCAACGAGCAGTACTTC.

This clonotype was recorded a few times. This chain connects TRBV27 to TRBJ2-1; D gene unclear. The CDR3 covers 16 residues. Germline CDR1 MNHEY, CDR2 SMNVEV (reference sequence). Trimming stripped 3 bases from V and 6 bases from J, with 18 bases between. CDR3 amino acids: CASSLTRQLFGNEQFF. In DNA, the CDR3 is TGTGCCAGCAGTTTGACGCGGCAGCTCTTCGGCAATGAGCAGTTCTTC.

This clonotype has a handful of counts. V and J are TRBV18 and TRBJ2-7; D is unresolved. Germline loops: CDR1 KGHSH, CDR2 LQKENI. V was cut by 2 bases and J by 4 bases, with 9 bases left in between. This CDR3 contains 13 residues. This CDR3 is CASSPGSQYEQYF. CDR3 nucleotides: TGTGCCAGCTCACCAGGCAGCCAATACGAGCAGTACTTC.

This clonotype appeared many times. The chain is built from TRBV28 and TRBJ1-6; TRBD1 matches at 9 bases. Germline V CDR1 and CDR2: MDHEN, SYDVKM. The J segment lost 5 bases and the V segment lost 4 bases, leaving 3 bases of the junction unmatched. This CDR3 comprises 15 residues. CDR3 protein: CASSSGQGNNSPLHF. DNA of the CDR3: TGTGCCAGCAGTTCCGGACAGGGGAATAATTCACCCCTCCACTTT. Using reference TRBV28 and TRBJ1-6 for the parts outside the CDR3, the full variable domain is DVKVTQSSRYLVKRTGEKVFLECVQDMDHENMFWYRQDPGLGLRLIYFSYDVKMKEKGDIPEGYSVSREKKERFSLILESASTNQTSMYLCASSSGQGNNSPLHFGNGTRLTVT.

This clonotype was seen a handful of times. The chain couples TRBV4-2 to TRBJ2-3, with D possibly TRBD2 on 6 matching bases. V dropped 0 bases and J dropped 2 bases, with 15 bases sitting between them. The CDR3 has 17 amino acids. The germline CDR1 and CDR2 sequences are LGHNA and YNFKEQ. CDR3 protein: CASSQDMRRGHTDTQYF. CDR3 DNA: TGTGCCAGCAGCCAAGATATGAGGCGGGGTCACACAGATACGCAGTATTTT.

The chain links TRBV5-1 to TRBJ1-5; 10 bases align to TRBD1. This CDR3 has 17 residues. Germline CDR1 is SGHRS and CDR2 is YFSETQ. V lost 2 bases, J lost 0 bases, and 5 bases stayed unmatched. CDR3 nucleotides: TGCGCCAGCAGCTTAGGGACAGGGGACTATAGCAATCAGCCCCAGCATTTT. Translated: CASSLGTGDYSNQPQHF.

This chain connects TRBV27 to TRBJ2-7; 7 bases fit TRBD1. With 4 bases clipped from V and 2 bases from J, the junction kept 5 bases outside the gene matches. The length of the CDR3 is 14 residues. Germline V gene lookup returns CDR1 MNHEY and CDR2 SMNVEV (reference sequence). CDR3 DNA sequence: TGTGCCAGCAGTTCCAGGACAGGTGCCTACGAGCAGTACTTC. Its protein is CASSSRTGAYEQYF.

The chain employs TRBV20-1 and TRBJ2-2, with 8 bases lining up with TRBD1. The CDR3 sequence is 16 residues long. The J segment lost 4 bases and the V segment lost 0 bases, leaving 7 bases of the junction unmatched. Germline assignment: CDR1 DFQATT and CDR2 SNEGSKA (reference sequence). The CDR3 here is CSARDHGQGATGELFF. In DNA, the CDR3 is TGCAGTGCTAGAGATCACGGCCAGGGGGCCACCGGGGAGCTGTTTTTT.

The chain employs TRBV6-5 and TRBJ2-2; either TRBD1 or TRBD2 may fit D (6 bases each). The CDR3 length is 16 residues. Deletions cut 1 base from V and 5 bases from J, with 14 bases between. The germline CDR1 and CDR2 sequences are MNHEY and SVGAGI. CDR3 protein: CASSYLGRGGTGELFF. DNA for the CDR3: TGTGCCAGCAGTTACTTGGGCAGGGGAGGTACCGGGGAGCTGTTTTTT.

This clonotype appeared many times. The chain combines TRBV28 with TRBJ1-2, with 7 bases matching TRBD1. Germline V gives CDR1 MDHEN, CDR2 SYDVKM. Trimming cost V 2 bases and J 10 bases; bases outside gene matches: 10. The CDR3 is 14 residues long. Here the CDR3 reads CASSLQGQRTLYTF. The CDR3, as DNA: TGTGCCAGCAGTTTACAGGGACAGCGCACCCTCTACACCTTC.

This clonotype occurred a few times. This chain connects TRBV29-1 to TRBJ1-4, with D possibly matching TRBD1 (6 bases). The CDR3 is 14 amino acids. V shed 5 bases and J shed 5 bases, with 15 bases lying between them. Germline V gene data show CDR1 as SQVTM and CDR2 as ANQGSEA. The CDR3 is CSVNPGQTNEKLFF. The CDR3 DNA reads as TGCAGCGTTAACCCGGGACAAACAAATGAAAAACTGTTTTTT.

At least ten counts were recorded for this clonotype. The chain combines TRBV9 with TRBJ2-2; 8 bases fit TRBD1. The CDR3 loop spans 15 amino acids. The junction had 6 bases not matched to a gene; V was cut back by 3 bases and J by 5 bases. Germline values: CDR1 SGDLS, CDR2 YYNGEE. CDR3 region: CASSERDRLTGELFF. The CDR3 region has the DNA TGTGCCAGCAGCGAGAGGGACAGGTTGACCGGGGAGCTGTTTTTT.

This clonotype was observed at least ten times. The chain links TRBV20-1 to TRBJ1-5; 7 bases fit TRBD1. Germline V gene lookup returns CDR1 DFQATT and CDR2 SNEGSKA (reference sequence). The V gene end was trimmed by 1 base and the J gene end by 2 bases; junction bases not matched to a gene: 5. The CDR3 has 15 residues. DNA of the CDR3: TGCAGTGCTAGAGCAGGGGGTGGCGGCAATCAGCCCCAGCATTTT. Encoded protein: CSARAGGGGNQPQHF.

This rearrangement joins TRBV10-3 to TRBJ2-7, with D maybe TRBD2 (6 bases). V was clipped by 3 bases and J by 0 bases, with 12 bases between them. The CDR3 runs to 15 residues. Germline V gene lookup returns CDR1 ENHRY and CDR2 SYGVKD. CDR3 loop: CAISDRVAVSYEQYF. Written as DNA, the CDR3 is TGTGCCATCAGTGATCGGGTAGCGGTCTCCTACGAGCAGTACTTC.

The CDR3 region is CASSTRTGAEQFF. As DNA, the CDR3 is TGTGCCAGCAGCACCCGAACAGGGGCTGAGCAGTTCTTC. The rearrangement links TRBV7-3 to TRBJ2-1, with 7 bases identical to TRBD1. Germline trimming cut 5 bases from V and 9 bases from J; bases unmatched to any gene: 7. Germline V lookup: CDR1 SGHTA, CDR2 FQGTGA. There are 13 residues in the CDR3.

The rearrangement uses TRBV4-1 and TRBJ1-5; no clear D gene. Trimming shortened V by 1 base and J by 5 bases, and 6 bases separated the two germline ends. Germline V gives CDR1 MGHRA, CDR2 YSYEKL. The CDR3 has 13 residues. The CDR3 nucleotides are TGCGCCAGCAGCCAAGGTGTGTATCAGCCCCAGCATTTT. It specifies CASSQGVYQPQHF.

The rearrangement links TRBV5-4 to TRBJ2-5; the match to TRBD2 covers 10 bases. The ends lost 0 bases at V and 6 bases at J; junction bases unmatched: 8. CDR1 is SGHNT, CDR2 YYREEE, per germline (reference sequence). This CDR3 spans 16 amino acids. CDR3 region: CASSLEFASGGKTQYF. CDR3 DNA: TGTGCCAGCAGCTTGGAATTCGCTAGCGGGGGAAAGACCCAGTACTTC.

This clonotype was counted only a few times. The rearrangement uses TRBV20-1 and TRBJ1-5, with 8 bases that match TRBD1. This CDR3 region has 13 residues. Per germline, CDR1 DFQATT and CDR2 SNEGSKA (reference sequence). With 0 bases clipped from V and 8 bases from J, the junction kept 3 bases outside the gene matches. In nucleotides, the CDR3 is TGCAGTGCTAGAGAACAGGGGGTTAAGCCCCAGCATTTT. Its translation is CSAREQGVKPQHF.

This clonotype was found a few times. V usage is TRBV18 and J usage is TRBJ2-1; the match to TRBD1 covers 8 bases. V shed 4 bases, J shed 5 bases, and the junction held 13 bases outside the gene matches. CDR3 length: 17 amino acids. Germline V gene lookup returns CDR1 KGHSH and CDR2 LQKENI. As DNA, the CDR3 is TGTGCCAGCTCACGACAGGGGCCCATAGGACATAACAATGAGCAGTTCTTC. Amino acids: CASSRQGPIGHNNEQFF.

At least ten counts were recorded for this clonotype. The chain recombines TRBV5-1 with TRBJ1-2; 8 bases agree with TRBD1. V shed 4 bases and J 6 bases; nucleotides not matched to a gene: 5. Germline CDR1 is SGHRS and CDR2 is YFSETQ. The CDR3 length is 13 residues. For the CDR3, the DNA is TGCGCCAGCAGCCCGGACAGGGTCCATGGCTACACCTTC. Amino acids: CASSPDRVHGYTF.

Only a few counts were recorded for this clonotype. The chain has TRBV7-9 and TRBJ2-1, with D perhaps TRBD1 or TRBD2 (6 bases each). Germline-derived CDR1 and CDR2 are SEHNR and FQNEAQ (reference sequence). The V gene lost 2 bases and the J gene lost 9 bases, with 17 bases spanning the gap. The CDR3 runs 15 residues. The CDR3 protein is CASSLRGGRETEQFF. CDR3 in DNA: TGTGCCAGCAGCTTAAGAGGGGGGAGAGAAACTGAGCAGTTCTTC. The full variable domain, completed using reference TRBV7-9 and TRBJ2-1, is DTGVSQNPRHKITKRGQNVTFRCDPISEHNRLYWYRQTLGQGPEFLTYFQNEAQLEKSRLLSDRFSAERPKGSFSTLEIQRTEQGDSAMYLCASSLRGGRETEQFFGPGTRLTVL.

The count of this clonotype is one. A clone one base away is much larger, so this may be a read error. This chain joins TRBV28 and TRBJ1-1, with D hard to call. The CDR3 spans 12 residues. Per germline, CDR1 MDHEN and CDR2 SYDVKM. CDR3 nucleotides: TGTGCCAACAGTCCGTTGTACACTGAAGCTTTCTTT. Translated: CANSPLYTEAFF.

This clonotype has more than one count but fewer than ten. V gene TRBV28 combines with J gene TRBJ1-1; 9 bases map to TRBD1. Germline values: CDR1 MDHEN, CDR2 SYDVKM. The CDR3 loop spans 15 amino acids. Trimming cost V 1 base and J 3 bases; bases outside gene matches: 3. CDR3 region: CASSLSGQGDTEAFF. CDR3 nucleotide sequence: TGTGCCAGCAGTTTATCGGGACAGGGTGACACTGAAGCTTTCTTT.

This sequence joins TRBV4-1 and TRBJ2-1, with D perhaps given as TRBD1 or TRBD2 (6 bases each). Germline-derived CDR1 and CDR2 are MGHRA and YSYEKL. The CDR3 loop spans 16 amino acids. The V end was cut by 3 bases, the J end by 8 bases, with 20 bases between. For the CDR3, the DNA is TGCGCCAGCAGCCATGCCTCCGGGGGCGTTTTCGATGAGCAGTTCTTC. Its protein is CASSHASGGVFDEQFF.